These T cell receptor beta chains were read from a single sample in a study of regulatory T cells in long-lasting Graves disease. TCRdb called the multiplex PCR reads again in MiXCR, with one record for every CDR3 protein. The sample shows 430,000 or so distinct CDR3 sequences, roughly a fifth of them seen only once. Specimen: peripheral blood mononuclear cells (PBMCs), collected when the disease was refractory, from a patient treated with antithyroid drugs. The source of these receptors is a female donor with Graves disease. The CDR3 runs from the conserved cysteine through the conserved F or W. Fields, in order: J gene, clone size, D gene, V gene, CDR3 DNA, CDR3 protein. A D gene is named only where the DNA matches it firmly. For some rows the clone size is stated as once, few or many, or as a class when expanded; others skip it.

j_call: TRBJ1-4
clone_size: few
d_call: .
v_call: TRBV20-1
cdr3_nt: TGCACTGCTAGCCGTACGACTAATGAAAAACTGTTTTTT
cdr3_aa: CTASRTTNEKLFF

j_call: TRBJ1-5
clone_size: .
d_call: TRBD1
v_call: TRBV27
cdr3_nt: TGTGCCAGCAGTCCCCACGTAGGGACAGGGAAGCTCCCCCTTGTTCAGCCCCAGCATTTT
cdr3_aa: CASSPHVGTGKLPLVQPQHF

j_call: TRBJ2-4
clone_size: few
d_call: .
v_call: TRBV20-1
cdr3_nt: TGCAGTGCTAGAGATCTAGCGTTAGCCAAAAACATTCAGTACTTC
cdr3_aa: CSARDLALAKNIQYF

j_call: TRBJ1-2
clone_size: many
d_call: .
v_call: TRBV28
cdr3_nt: TGTGCCAGCAGTTTGTGGGCGTCAGGGGTCGATGGCTACACCTTC
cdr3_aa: CASSLWASGVDGYTF

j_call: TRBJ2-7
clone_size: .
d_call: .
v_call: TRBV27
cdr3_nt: TGTGCCAGCAGTTACCGTTACCTCTACGAGCAGTACTTC
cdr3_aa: CASSYRYLYEQYF

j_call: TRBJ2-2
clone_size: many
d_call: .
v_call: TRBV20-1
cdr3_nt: TGCAGTGCTAGAGCGGGAGTGGGCACCGGGGAGCTGTTTTTT
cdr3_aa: CSARAGVGTGELFF

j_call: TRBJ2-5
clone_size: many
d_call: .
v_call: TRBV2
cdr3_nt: TGTGCCAGCAGTTCCGGGACGGCGAAGAGGGAGACCCAGTACTTC
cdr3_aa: CASSSGTAKRETQYF

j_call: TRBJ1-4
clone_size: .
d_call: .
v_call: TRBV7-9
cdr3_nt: TGTGCCAGCAGCCGGAGGGGCGGGTCTGGTGAAAAACTGTTTTTT
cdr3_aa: CASSRRGGSGEKLFF

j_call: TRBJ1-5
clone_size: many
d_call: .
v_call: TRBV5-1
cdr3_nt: TGTGCCAGCAGCTTGGCCACAGGCAGTCAGCCCCAGCATTTT
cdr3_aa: CASSLATGSQPQHF

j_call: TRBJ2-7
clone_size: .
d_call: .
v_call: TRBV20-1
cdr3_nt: TGCAGTGCTAGATCGGGGTCCGTGTACGAGCAGTACTTC
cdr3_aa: CSARSGSVYEQYF

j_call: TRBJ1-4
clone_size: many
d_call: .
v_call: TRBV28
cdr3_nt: TGTGCCAGCAGTTTCCCGGACGGTATAAATGAAAAACTGTTTTTT
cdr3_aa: CASSFPDGINEKLFF

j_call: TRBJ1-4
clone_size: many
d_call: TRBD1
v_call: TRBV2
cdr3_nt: TGTGCCAGCAGAACTAGGACAGGGAAGAATGAAAAACTGTTTTTT
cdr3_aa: CASRTRTGKNEKLFF

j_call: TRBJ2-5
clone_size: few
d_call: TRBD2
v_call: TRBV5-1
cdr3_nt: TGCGCCAGCAGCTGGACTAGCCCTGAAGAGACCCAGTACTTC
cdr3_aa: CASSWTSPEETQYF

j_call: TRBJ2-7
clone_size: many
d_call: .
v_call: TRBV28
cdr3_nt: TGTGCCAGCAGTTGGGGGTCTAAGAACGAGCAGTACTTC
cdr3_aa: CASSWGSKNEQYF

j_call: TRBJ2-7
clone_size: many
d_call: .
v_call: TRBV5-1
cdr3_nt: TGCGCCAGCAACAAGGACAGCGCCTACGAGCAGTACTTC
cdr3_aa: CASNKDSAYEQYF

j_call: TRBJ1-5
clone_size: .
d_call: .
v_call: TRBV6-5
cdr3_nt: TGTGCCAGCAGTTACTCGTCTCCCGGGGGAGGTCAGCCCCAGCATTTT
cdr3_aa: CASSYSSPGGGQPQHF

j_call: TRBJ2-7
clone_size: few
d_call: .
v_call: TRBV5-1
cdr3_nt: TGCGCCAGCAGCTTGTTTCAGGGCGGCTACGAGCAGTACTTC
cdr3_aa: CASSLFQGGYEQYF

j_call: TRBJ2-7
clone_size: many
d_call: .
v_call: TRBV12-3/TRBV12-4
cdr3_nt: TGTGCCAGCAGTCCACCGGGCCTCTCCCACGAGCAGTACTTC
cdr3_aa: CASSPPGLSHEQYF

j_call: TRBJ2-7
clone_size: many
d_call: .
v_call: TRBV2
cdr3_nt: TGTGCCAGCAGTGAAGAGGGAATACGCAAGCAGTACTTC
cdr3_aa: CASSEEGIRKQYF

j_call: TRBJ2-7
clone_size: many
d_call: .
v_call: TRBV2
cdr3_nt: TGTGCCAGCAGTGAAGGCCACGAGCAGTACTTC
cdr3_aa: CASSEGHEQYF

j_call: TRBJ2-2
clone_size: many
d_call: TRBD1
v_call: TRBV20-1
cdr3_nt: TGCAGTGCTAGACCACCGGGACAGAAAATCACCGGGGAGCTGTTTTTT
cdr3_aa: CSARPPGQKITGELFF

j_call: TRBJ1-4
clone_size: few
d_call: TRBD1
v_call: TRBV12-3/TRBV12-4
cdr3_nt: TGTGCCAGCAGTACCACAGGGGGCACTGAAAAACTGTTTTTT
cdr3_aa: CASSTTGGTEKLFF

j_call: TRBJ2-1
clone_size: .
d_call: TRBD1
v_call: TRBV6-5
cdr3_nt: TGTGCCAGCAGTTACAAAGGGACAGTTCTTGGTGAACAGTTCTTC
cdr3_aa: CASSYKGTVLGEQFF

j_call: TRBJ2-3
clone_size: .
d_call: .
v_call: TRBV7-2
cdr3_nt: TGTGCCAGCAGCGTTTCCACGGGAGCGAGCACAGATACGCAGTATTTT
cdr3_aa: CASSVSTGASTDTQYF

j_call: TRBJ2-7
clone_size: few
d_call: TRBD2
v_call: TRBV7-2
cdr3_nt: TGTGCCAACAGCAGTTTTGCGGGAGGGGACGAGCAGTACTTC
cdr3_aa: CANSSFAGGDEQYF

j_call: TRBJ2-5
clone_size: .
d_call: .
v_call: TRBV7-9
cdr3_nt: TGTGCCAGCAGCGTACAGCAAGAGACCCAGTACTTC
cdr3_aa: CASSVQQETQYF

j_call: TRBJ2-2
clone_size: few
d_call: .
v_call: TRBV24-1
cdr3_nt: TGTGCCACCAGGGGCGCCACCGGGGAGCTGTTTTTT
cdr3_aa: CATRGATGELFF

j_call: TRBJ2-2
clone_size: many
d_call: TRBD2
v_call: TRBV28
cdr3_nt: TGTGCCAGCAGTGCAGAGGTAGCGGGAGTAAATACCGGGGAGCTGTTTTTT
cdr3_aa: CASSAEVAGVNTGELFF

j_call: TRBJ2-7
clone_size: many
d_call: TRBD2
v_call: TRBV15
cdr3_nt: TGTGCCACCAGCAGAGATCGTATGCGGGAGACTAGATCCTACGAGCAGTACTTC
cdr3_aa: CATSRDRMRETRSYEQYF

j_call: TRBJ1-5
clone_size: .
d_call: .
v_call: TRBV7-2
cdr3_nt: TGTGCCAGCAGCAAGCAGAGCAATCAGCCCCAGCATTTT
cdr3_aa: CASSKQSNQPQHF

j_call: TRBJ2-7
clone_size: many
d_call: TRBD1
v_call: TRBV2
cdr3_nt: TGTGCCAGCAGCGAGGGACAGGTGGCCTACGAGCAGTACTTC
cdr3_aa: CASSEGQVAYEQYF

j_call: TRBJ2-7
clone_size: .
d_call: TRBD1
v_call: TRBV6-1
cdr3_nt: TGTGCCAGCAGCGGACAGGCTGGAACCTACGAGCAGTACTTC
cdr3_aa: CASSGQAGTYEQYF

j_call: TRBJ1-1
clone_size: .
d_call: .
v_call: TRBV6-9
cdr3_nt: TGTGCCAGCAGTTACTCCGGAACGACTGAAGCTTTCTTT
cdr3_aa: CASSYSGTTEAFF

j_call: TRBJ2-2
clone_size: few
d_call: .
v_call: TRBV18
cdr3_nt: TGTGCCAGCTCACCATATAGTGGGACCGGGGAGCTGTTTTTT
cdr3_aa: CASSPYSGTGELFF

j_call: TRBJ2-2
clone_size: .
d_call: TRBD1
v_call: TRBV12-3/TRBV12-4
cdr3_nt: TGTGCCAGCAGCCTGGACAGGTCCGGGGAGCTGTTTTTT
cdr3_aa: CASSLDRSGELFF

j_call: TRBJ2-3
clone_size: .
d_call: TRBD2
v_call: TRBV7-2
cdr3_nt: TGTGCCAGCAGCTTAGTGCCTAGCGGGAGGCAGTATTTT
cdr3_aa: CASSLVPSGRQYF

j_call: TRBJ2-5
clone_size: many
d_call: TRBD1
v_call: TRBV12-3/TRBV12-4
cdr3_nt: TGTGCCAGCAGTCCCTATCGGATGGGGACAGGGACGGAGACCCAGTACTTC
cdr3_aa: CASSPYRMGTGTETQYF

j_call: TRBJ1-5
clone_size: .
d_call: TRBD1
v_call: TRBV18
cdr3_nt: TGTGCCAGCTCACCGACCGGGACAGGAGGGAGTCAGCCCCAGCATTTT
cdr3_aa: CASSPTGTGGSQPQHF

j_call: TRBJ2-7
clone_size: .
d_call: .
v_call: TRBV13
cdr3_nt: TGTGCCAGCAGCCTCGATGGGGGGAGGACCTACGAGCAGTACTTC
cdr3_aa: CASSLDGGRTYEQYF

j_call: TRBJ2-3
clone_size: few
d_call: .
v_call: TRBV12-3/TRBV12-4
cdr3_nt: TGTGCCAGCACCTGGGGGGCGCTCACTGGGACAGATACGCAGTATTTT
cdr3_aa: CASTWGALTGTDTQYF

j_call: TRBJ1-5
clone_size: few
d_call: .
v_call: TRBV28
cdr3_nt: TGTGCCAGCAGTTCGGGGACATCCGCCTTCCAGCCCCAGCATTTT
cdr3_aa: CASSSGTSAFQPQHF

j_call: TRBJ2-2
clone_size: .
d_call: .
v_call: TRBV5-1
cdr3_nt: TGTGCCAGCAGCTTGGTGGTAGCTACCGGGGAGCTGTTTTTT
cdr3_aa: CASSLVVATGELFF

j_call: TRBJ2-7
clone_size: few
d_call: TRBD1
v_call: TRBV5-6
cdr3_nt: TGTGCCAGCAGCCCCGGACAGGGGGGGCTCGAGCAGTACTTC
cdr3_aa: CASSPGQGGLEQYF

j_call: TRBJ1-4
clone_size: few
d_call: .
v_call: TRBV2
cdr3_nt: TGTGCCACCACCCAGGACAGCATCAATGAAAAACTGTTTTTT
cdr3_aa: CATTQDSINEKLFF

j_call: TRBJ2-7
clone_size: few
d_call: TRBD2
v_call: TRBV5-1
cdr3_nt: TGCGCCAGCAGCAGAGGACTACTAGCGGAAAGCTACGAGCAGTACTTC
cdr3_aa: CASSRGLLAESYEQYF

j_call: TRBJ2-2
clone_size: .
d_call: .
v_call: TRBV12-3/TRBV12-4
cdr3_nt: TGTGCCAGCATCCTTAACAGGGCCGGCACCGGGGAGCTGTTTTTT
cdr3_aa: CASILNRAGTGELFF

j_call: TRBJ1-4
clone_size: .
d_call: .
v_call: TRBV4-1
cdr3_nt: TGCGCCAGCAGCCAAACCGGGACGGGGAGTGAAAAACTGTTTTTT
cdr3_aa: CASSQTGTGSEKLFF

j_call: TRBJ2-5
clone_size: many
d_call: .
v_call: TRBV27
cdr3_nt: TGTGCCAGCAGTACAGATAGCCGGGAACTAAAAGAGACCCAGTACTTC
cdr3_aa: CASSTDSRELKETQYF

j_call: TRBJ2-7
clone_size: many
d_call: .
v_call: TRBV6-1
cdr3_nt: TGTGCCAGCAGTGAATTCTACGAAGGAGCCTACGAGCAGTACTTC
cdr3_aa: CASSEFYEGAYEQYF

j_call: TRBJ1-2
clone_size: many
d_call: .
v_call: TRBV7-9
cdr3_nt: TGTGCCAGCAGCTTATTACAGCAGAAGGAAAACTTCGGCTACACCTTC
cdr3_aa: CASSLLQQKENFGYTF

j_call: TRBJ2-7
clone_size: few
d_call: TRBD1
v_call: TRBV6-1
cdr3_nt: TGTGCCAGCAGCCCCGGGACAGGGGCGAGCCTCTCCTACGAGCAGTACTTC
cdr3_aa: CASSPGTGASLSYEQYF

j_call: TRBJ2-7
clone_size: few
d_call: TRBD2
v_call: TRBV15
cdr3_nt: TGTGCCACCAGCAGACCCTCCGGGGGGTCGGTGTCCTACGAGCAGTACTTC
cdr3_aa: CATSRPSGGSVSYEQYF

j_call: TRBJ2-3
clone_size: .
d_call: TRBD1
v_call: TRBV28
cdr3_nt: TGTGCCAGCAGACTAGGGGGCGCGACAGATACGCAGTATTTT
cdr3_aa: CASRLGGATDTQYF

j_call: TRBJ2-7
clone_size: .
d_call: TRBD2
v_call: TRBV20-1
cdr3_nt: TGCAGTGCAACCGCTAGCGGGAGGACCTACGAGCAGTACTTC
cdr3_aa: CSATASGRTYEQYF